This note documents a single T cell receptor beta chain sequence. Its antigen is unidentified. The sample comes from a study of beta chain features in type 1 diabetes. General observations from the study: PCR might pick shorter templates more often, in the same way for patients and controls.

Expressed TCRB transcripts got sequenced, as all isolated RNA was reverse transcribed. Libraries were prepared by immunoSEQ multiplex PCR; TCRdb keeps only in-frame clonotypes and omits some of them. There are just under 150,000 clones in the sample; under 11% occur only once, and 1% to 1.5% lies in the top ten. The sequence was obtained from a man aged 18 to 29 in good health. The sample was naive CD4+ T cells from blood.

The CDR3 spells CASSQTSGGYTDTQYF. The CDR3 DNA sequence: TGTGCCAGCAGCCAGACTAGCGGGGGGTACACAGATACGCAGTATTTT. This chain joins TRBV5-4 and TRBJ2-3, with 13 bases that match TRBD2. Germline-derived CDR1 and CDR2 are SGHNT and YYREEE (reference sequence). There are 16 residues in the CDR3. V shed 4 bases and J 2 bases; nucleotides not matched to a gene: 4.